This T cell receptor (beta chain) was recovered during a study of beta chain features in type 1 diabetes. Overall study: In age, gender and cell yields, patients were similar to healthy donors.

Sequenced material consisted of expressed TCRB transcripts (all of the isolated RNA was reverse transcribed). The data were produced by immunoSEQ multiplex PCR, yet TCRdb's version contains in-frame clones alone and is incomplete. The sample holds about 110,000 clones; 40% are singletons and the top ten take approximately 0.065%. A CD45RO/CCR7/CD25/CD127/CD95/CD27 panel sorted naive, central memory, regulatory and stem cell-like memory CD4+ cells. CDR1 SGHRS and CDR2 YFSETQ come from the germline V gene. The ends were cut back, 4 bases at V and 0 bases at J, with 11 bases in the middle. The CDR3 is 15 amino acids.

V gene TRBV5-1 combines with J gene TRBJ2-1; D call uncertain. The TCR originated in a young woman in good health. What was sequenced was stem cell memory CD4+ T cells from blood. The CDR3 DNA reads TGCGCCAGCAGCCCTACAGAATTCTCCTACAATGAGCAGTTCTTC. Translated: CASSPTEFSYNEQFF.